The clone carrying this T cell receptor beta chain was seen ten or more times. CDR3 length: 13 residues. The V gene lost 6 bases and the J gene lost 4 bases, with 10 bases spanning the gap. The sample belongs to a study of T cells in Graves' hyperthyroidism and ophthalmopathy. Researchers took RNA transcripts and amplified the TCR beta CDR3 regions from them. TCR CDR3 regions were first amplified by RT-PCR with HTBI primers. TCRdb re-called the multiplex PCR reads with MiXCR, one entry per CDR3 protein. This sample has roughly 700,000 distinct CDR3 sequences; around a sixth occur once, and the top ten carry around a sixth.

V gene TRBV12-3 or TRBV12-4 combines with J gene TRBJ2-1; D remains ambiguous. The sequenced sample was blood. The receptor was derived from a man aged 45-65 years with Graves' hyperthyroidism. The CDR3 loop reads CASRPDGYNEQFF. DNA for the CDR3: TGTGCCAGCAGACCGGACGGGTACAATGAGCAGTTCTTC.